The TCR beta chain under discussion was sequenced for a study of blood T cell repertoires in COVID-19. Across the whole study: Cohort 3 donors counted as recovered after two negative PCRs, clearance, or resolved symptoms. Specimens from acute and convalescent COVID-19 originated in the United States, Italy and Spain. Sample material is recorded as cDNA or gDNA derived from T cells, B-cell-depleted T cells, or PBMCs.

As handled by the study authors: Researchers report that nucleated cell counts were estimated from reference gene primer amplification. The repertoire was sequenced with immunoSEQ multiplex PCR; TCRdb's copy has only in-frame clones and lacks some. The V and J calls and clone size were taken over from that table, and D and trimming were inferred from the DNA. The sample holds fewer than 200,000 clones; 86% are singletons and the top ten take around 23%. V lost 0 bases to trimming and J lost 2 bases, with 10 bases between them. The CDR3 length is 15 residues. CDR1 LGHDT and CDR2 YNNKEL come from the germline V gene (reference sequence).

The material sequenced was PBMCs or T cells enriched from blood (not recorded which). The receptor comes from a woman aged 35 to 49 in a cohort exposed to, infected with or recovered from COVID-19 (not recorded which). The chain recombines TRBV3-1 (or the pseudogene TRBV3-2) with TRBJ2-5; D is uncertain. The CDR3, as DNA: TGTGCCAGCAGCCAAGATGCGGCCGAACAAGAGACCCAGTACTTC. This sequence encodes CASSQDAAEQETQYF.